The rows below give T cell receptor beta chains drawn from one sample of a study of CD8 T cells in Susac syndrome. MiXCR, run by TCRdb on the immunoSEQ multiplex PCR reads, gives a single entry per CDR3 protein. This sample carries just over 300,000 distinct CDR3 sequences, roughly nine tenths of them seen once, and the ten largest clones take over 0.065%. Sequencing used CD4+ T cells from PBMCs. Source of these receptors: a human donor with multiple sclerosis. Each CDR3 is given with its conserved first and last residue.

TRBJ2-3 TRBV4-1 CASLEVPGARGDTQYF
TRBJ1-1 TRBV2 CASRGDRHTEAFF
TRBJ2-3 TRBV7-9 CASSLPSGGPSTDTQYF
TRBJ1-6 TRBV5-4 CASRQTYNSPLHF
TRBJ1-2 TRBV30 CAWSLGQGYGYTF
TRBJ1-2 TRBV5-4 CTSRAYGVYYGYTF
TRBJ1-2 TRBV28 CASTRQGGYGYTF
TRBJ1-5 TRBV20-1 CSAMSTELFQPQHF
TRBJ2-3 TRBV6-1 CASRPGLDTDTQYF
TRBJ1-1 TRBV5-1 CASSPGPAGNTEAFF
TRBJ1-4 TRBV27 CASSFRGGGREKLFF
TRBJ2-1 TRBV20-1 CSATSGGYNEQFF
TRBJ2-6 TRBV19 CASSIHTVSGANVLTF
TRBJ1-2 TRBV6-6 CATFLSRADYGYTF
TRBJ1-2 TRBV27 CATLYYGYTF
TRBJ2-7 TRBV5-1 CASSPTAGAYEQYF
TRBJ2-1 TRBV29-1 CSVVGLAGGQQFF
TRBJ1-2 TRBV5-1 CAGNLGGARLTFYGYTF
TRBJ2-5 TRBV3-1 CASSQVETQYF
TRBJ2-7 TRBV6-5 CASSPSHRMGEQYF
TRBJ2-1 TRBV6-2/TRBV6-3 CASSRLKLAGVPNEQFF
TRBJ1-1 TRBV7-9 CASSPNLGLPGAFF
TRBJ2-3 TRBV20-1 CSVLSGGAADTQYF
TRBJ2-1 TRBV3-1 CASSQDMQVDNEQFF